Each of the 8 T cell receptor beta chains below was sequenced from the same sample in a study of CD8+CD57+ T cells in acquired aplastic anemia (dated by TCRdb to between 2017 and 2018). This sample was sequenced with an Illumina HiSeq 2000. Genomic DNA was used as template for profiling of TCR beta VDJ combinations and CDR3 sequences. The public sequencing data were trimmed at Q25 with fastp and processed into clonotypes with MiXCR by TCRdb, which kept only in-frame beta chains. CDR3 protein sequences are deduplicated, and each keeps its most common genes and DNA. The sample table contains some 130,000 distinct CDR3 sequences; only one count was recorded for 48% of them. The ten largest make up around 2.5% of the sample. The sequenced sample was sorted CD4+, CD8+, or CD8+CD57+ T cells (not recorded which) from PBMCs. These receptor sequences come from a human donor in good health, serving as a control.

The chain uses TRBV19 and TRBJ2-7; no clear D. CDR1 and CDR2 from the germline V gene are LNHDA and SQIVND (reference sequence). V gave up 5 bases and J gave up 0 bases, with 8 bases separating them. This CDR3 is built from 13 residues. This CDR3 reads CASSFGPSYEQYF. The CDR3, as DNA: TGTGCCAGTAGTTTTGGACCCTCCTACGAGCAGTACTTC.

This clonotype was observed at least ten times. The chain recombines TRBV7-2 with TRBJ1-2, with no clear D. V lost 3 bases and J 8 bases, leaving 7 bases between the germline ends. The CDR3 totals 11 residues. CDR1 SGHTA and CDR2 FQGNSA come from the germline V gene. This CDR3 reads CASSLEFGYTF. The CDR3 DNA reads TGTGCCAGCAGCTTGGAGTTCGGCTACACCTTC. Variable domain in full (rest from reference TRBV7-2 and TRBJ1-2): GAGVSQSPSNKVTEKGKDVELRCDPISGHTALYWYRQSLGQGLEFLIYFQGNSAPDKSGLPSDRFSAERTGGSVSTLTIQRTQQEDSAVYLCASSLEFGYTFGSGTRLTVV.

The chain couples TRBV10-1 to TRBJ2-7; TRBD2 agrees at 13 bases. The CDR3 runs to 17 residues. J lost 4 bases, V lost 2 bases, and 8 bases had no gene match. CDR1 WNHNN and CDR2 SYGVQD come from the germline V gene (reference sequence). DNA for the CDR3: TGCGCCAGCAGTGAGGGACTAGCGGGAGTTGCAAAATACGAGCAGTACTTC. Translating gives CASSEGLAGVAKYEQYF.

The chain carries TRBV11-2 and TRBJ2-4, with no clear D. Germline values: CDR1 SGHAT, CDR2 FQNNGV. This CDR3 has 13 residues. Trimming took off 5 bases at V and 8 bases at J, with 13 bases between the two ends. CDR3 nucleotide sequence: TGTGCCAGCAGCATTGACGAAAAGGACATTCAGTACTTC. This codes for CASSIDEKDIQYF.

This clonotype was seen ten or more times. This rearrangement joins TRBV12-3 or TRBV12-4 to TRBJ1-2; D call uncertain. Trimming took off 1 base at V and 4 bases at J, with 7 bases between the two ends. The length of the CDR3 is 13 residues. For the CDR3, the DNA is TGTGCCAGCAGTTTAGGCCTGTCCTATGGCTACACCTTC. Amino acid sequence: CASSLGLSYGYTF.

This clonotype was detected many times. V usage is TRBV5-1 and J usage is TRBJ1-6; a weak D match, TRBD1 (6 bases). V was shortened by 4 bases and J by 10 bases, with 15 bases between the two germline ends. The CDR3 extends over 14 amino acids. The germline V gene has CDR1 SGHRS and CDR2 YFSETQ. The CDR3 nucleotides are TGCGCCAGCAGCATCGGGACAAAGGACTCACCCCTCCACTTT. It is translated as CASSIGTKDSPLHF.

This clonotype was observed many times. CDR3 nucleotide sequence: TGTGCCAGCAGCCCACAGGGGCAATGGGGCTTGTGTGGCTACACCTTC. It encodes CASSPQGQWGLCGYTF. The genes are TRBV14 and TRBJ1-2; TRBD1 matches at 7 bases. The CDR3 has 16 residues. With 4 bases clipped from V and 7 bases from J, the junction kept 15 bases outside the gene matches. Germline CDR1 reads SGHDN; CDR2 reads FVKESK.

Here the CDR3 reads CASSLGGFYEQYF. The CDR3 bases are TGTGCCAGCAGCTTAGGAGGCTTCTACGAGCAGTACTTC. The genes are TRBV7-8 and TRBJ2-7; D not resolved. The CDR3 totals 13 residues. CDR1 is SGHVS, CDR2 FQNEAQ, per germline. V was clipped by 1 base and J by 3 bases, with 7 bases between them.